The entry below describes one T cell receptor (beta chain). This entry is derived from a study of blood T cell repertoires in COVID-19. Per the germline V gene, CDR1 is SGHNT and CDR2 is YYREEE (reference sequence). This CDR3 is built from 14 residues. Trimming left V 5 bases short and J 2 bases short, with 14 bases between. Method: immunoSEQ multiplex PCR; TCRdb's copy keeps in-frame clones and lacks some. The sample has about 63,000 clones, about 88% seen once; the top ten hold 9.5% to 15%. The sequenced sample consisted of peripheral blood. This receptor was taken from a human donor in a cohort sampled during active COVID-19. The gene calls are TRBV5-4 and TRBJ2-7; D unresolved. CDR3 sequence reads: CASSDNLRTYEQYF. CDR3 in DNA: TGTGCCAGCAGTGACAACCTCAGGACCTACGAGCAGTACTTC. Full variable domain (missing parts from reference TRBV5-4 and TRBJ2-7): ETGVTQSPTHLIKTRGQQVTLRCSSQSGHNTVSWYQQALGQGPQFIFQYYREEENGRGNFPPRFSGLQFPNYSSELNVNALELDDSALYLCASSDNLRTYEQYFGPGTRLTVT.